Listed here are 3 T cell receptor beta chains from one sample, sequenced in a study of technical replicates of blood from a handful of donors. This table comes from immunoSEQ multiplex PCR, and its TCRdb copy is limited to in-frame clones, with some not included. The data show fewer than 95,000 clones, about 94% seen once. Material for sequencing was T cells isolated from PBMCs. The receptors stem from a human donor in good health.

This chain connects TRBV13 to TRBJ1-2; 12 bases fit TRBD1. The CDR3 covers 14 residues. With V trimmed by 5 bases and J by 4 bases, 2 bases remained unmatched. Germline assignment: CDR1 PRHDT and CDR2 FYEKMQ (reference sequence). The DNA of the CDR3 is TGTGCCAGCAGCGTGGGACAGGGGGCCTATGGCTACACCTTC. Amino acids: CASSVGQGAYGYTF.

V gene TRBV5-1 combines with J gene TRBJ2-5, with 9 bases matching TRBD1. V gave up 3 bases and J gave up 2 bases; unmatched junction bases: 5. Germline values: CDR1 SGHRS, CDR2 YFSETQ. This CDR3 has 15 amino acids. The CDR3 DNA reads as TGCGCCAGCAGCTCGGGACAGGGCGGGCAAGAGACCCAGTACTTC. Protein sequence: CASSSGQGGQETQYF.

J is TRBJ2-5 and V is TRBV5-1; 8 nucleotides line up with TRBD2. This CDR3 comprises 16 residues. The V gene end was trimmed by 1 base and the J gene end by 7 bases; junction bases not matched to a gene: 12. Germline assignment: CDR1 SGHRS and CDR2 YFSETQ. The CDR3 spells CASSLFASGSLGTQYF. In DNA form, the CDR3 reads TGCGCCAGCAGCTTGTTTGCCAGCGGGAGTCTGGGGACCCAGTACTTC.